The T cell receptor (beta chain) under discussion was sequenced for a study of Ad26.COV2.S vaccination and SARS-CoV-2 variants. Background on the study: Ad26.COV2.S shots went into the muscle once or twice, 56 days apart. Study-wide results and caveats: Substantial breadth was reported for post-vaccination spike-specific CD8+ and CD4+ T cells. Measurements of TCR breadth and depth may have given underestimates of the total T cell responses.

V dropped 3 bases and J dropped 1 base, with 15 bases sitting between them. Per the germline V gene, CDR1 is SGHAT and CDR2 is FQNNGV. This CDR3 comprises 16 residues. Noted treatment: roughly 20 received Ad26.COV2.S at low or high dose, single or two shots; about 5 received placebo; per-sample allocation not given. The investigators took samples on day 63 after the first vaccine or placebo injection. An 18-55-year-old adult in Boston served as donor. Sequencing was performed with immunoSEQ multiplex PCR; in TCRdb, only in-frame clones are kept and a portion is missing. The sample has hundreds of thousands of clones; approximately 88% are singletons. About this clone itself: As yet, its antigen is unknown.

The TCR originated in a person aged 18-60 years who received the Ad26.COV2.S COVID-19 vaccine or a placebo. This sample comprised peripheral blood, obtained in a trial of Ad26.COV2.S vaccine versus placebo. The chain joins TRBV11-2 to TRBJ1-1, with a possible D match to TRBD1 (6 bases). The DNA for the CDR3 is TGTGCCAGCAGCTTCCCCGGGGGCAGGACGAACACTGAAGCTTTCTTT. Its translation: CASSFPGGRTNTEAFF.